This record covers a single T cell receptor beta chain. Its target antigen remains unknown. Base-call qualities are not available, and no considerably larger clone is one nucleotide away. This entry is derived from a study of identical twins (dated by TCRdb to about 2016). Context from the whole study: To test whether fetal clonotypes persist, the study used deep sequencing on TCR alpha and beta repertoires from monozygotic twins, unrelated adults of various ages, and cord blood. To rule out contamination, the twin experiments were replicated at different times with different library preparation protocols.

Here is what the overall study found, with its caveats: Zero-insertion analyses could be partly confounded by invariant T cells such as MAIT and iNKT, though diverse VJ usage argued against such confounding for most clonotypes. Abundant cord blood beta clonotypes had fewer insertions, young adult naive repertoires showed a similar but weaker trend, and memory repertoires showed no such trend. Conclusions relied on cross-sectional statistical analysis, since the same donors could not be followed over many years. In beta out-of-frame sequences, excess twin sharing was weaker, because having fewer shared sequences lowered the signal-to-noise ratio. Compared with coincidental sharing between unrelated individuals, an excess of low generation-probability sequences was observed among out-of-frame TCR alpha sequences shared between twins. In monozygotic twins, out-of-frame TCR alpha sharing was systematically underestimated by recombination models, although the models agreed with sharing between unrelated individuals.

Receptor amplification or capture employed 5' RACE. TCRdb shows the sequencer as Illumina HiSeq 2000. Template switching added a universal primer binding site, and the final cDNA carried a unique molecular identifier that allowed TCR cDNA molecules to be counted accurately. Specific primers in the conserved constant-segment region were used to synthesize first-strand cDNA for TCR alpha and beta chains. To control for contamination, every cDNA library carried two barcodes: a SMART-Mk sample barcode plus Illumina barcodes. Two successive PCR steps introduced TruSeq adapter sequences along with Illumina sample barcodes. The Illumina HiSeq platform was used with custom primers to sequence TCR alpha and beta cDNA libraries. The published analysis was carried out like this. Unique molecular identifiers were extracted from raw reads with MiGEC, and CDR3 positions were determined with MiXCR. Recombination models were inferred per individual with the repgenHMM and IGoR tools using an EM algorithm. The tcR package in R was used for shared clonotype analysis, with sharing normalized by the product of cloneset sizes. To study raw recombination without the effects of thymic and clonal selection, out-of-frame nonproductive sequences were analyzed. TCRdb passed the public sequencing reads through fastp at Q25 and MiXCR, retaining productive beta sequences. Rows with a matching CDR3 protein are joined into one entry that keeps the most common DNA and genes. The V and J calls were not made by the authors but by TCRdb's processing. This sample lists 1,800,000 or so distinct CDR3 sequences; about 30% were detected once. The ten biggest clones cover around 0.3% of the sample.

All donors were healthy Caucasians. Counted from cysteine to phenylalanine, this CDR3 has 14 amino acids. The retained sequence is limited to the CDR3, 42 bases, with the frame set at the first base. V is pared back by 7 bases and J by 0 bases, with 13 bases lying between the germline termini. Sequences DFQATT (CDR1) and SNEGSKA (CDR2) are obtained from the germline V gene (reference sequence). The source material was cord blood. The receptor was isolated from a newborn girl in good health. This chain is built from TRBV20-1 and TRBJ1-5; TRBD1 is a possible D gene, resting on 6 matching bases. The CDR3 loop reads CSVDRRGSNQPQHF. The nucleotides read TGCAGTGTAGACAGGAGGGGTAGCAATCAGCCCCAGCATTTT.